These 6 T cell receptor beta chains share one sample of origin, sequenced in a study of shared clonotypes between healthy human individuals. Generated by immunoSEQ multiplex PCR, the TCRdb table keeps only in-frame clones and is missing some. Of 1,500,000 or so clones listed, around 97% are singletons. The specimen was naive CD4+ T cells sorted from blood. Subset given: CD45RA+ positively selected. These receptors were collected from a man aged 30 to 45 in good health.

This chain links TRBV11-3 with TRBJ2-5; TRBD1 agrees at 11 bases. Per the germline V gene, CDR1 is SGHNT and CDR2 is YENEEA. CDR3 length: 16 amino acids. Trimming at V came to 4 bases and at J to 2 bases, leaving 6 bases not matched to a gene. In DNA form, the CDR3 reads TGTGCCAGCAGCTCTCACCGGGACAGGGGGCAAGAGACCCAGTACTTC. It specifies CASSSHRDRGQETQYF.

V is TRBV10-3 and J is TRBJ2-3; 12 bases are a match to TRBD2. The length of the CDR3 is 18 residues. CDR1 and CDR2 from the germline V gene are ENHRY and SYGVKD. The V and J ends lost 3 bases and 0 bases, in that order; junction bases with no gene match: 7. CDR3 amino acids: CAISEGLAGTGSTDTQYF. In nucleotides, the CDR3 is TGTGCCATCAGTGAAGGACTAGCGGGAACGGGAAGCACAGATACGCAGTATTTT.

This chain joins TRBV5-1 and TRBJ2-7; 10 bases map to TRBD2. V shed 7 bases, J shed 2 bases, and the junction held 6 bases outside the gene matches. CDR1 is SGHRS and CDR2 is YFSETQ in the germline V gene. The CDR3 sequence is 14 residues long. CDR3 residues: CASQREGRPYEQYF. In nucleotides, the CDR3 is TGCGCCAGCCAGCGGGAGGGAAGGCCCTACGAGCAGTACTTC.

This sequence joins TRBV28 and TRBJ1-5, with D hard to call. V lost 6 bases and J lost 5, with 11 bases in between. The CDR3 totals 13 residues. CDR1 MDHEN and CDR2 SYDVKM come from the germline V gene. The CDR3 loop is CASSLEPYQPQHF. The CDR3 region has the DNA TGTGCCAGCAGCCTCGAGCCCTATCAGCCCCAGCATTTT.

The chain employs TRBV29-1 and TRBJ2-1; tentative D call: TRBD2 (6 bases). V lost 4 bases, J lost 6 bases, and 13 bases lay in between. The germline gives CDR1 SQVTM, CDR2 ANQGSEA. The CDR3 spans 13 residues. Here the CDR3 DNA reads TGCAGCGTTGGAGGGAGGTATGTCAATGAGCAGTTCTTC. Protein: CSVGGRYVNEQFF.

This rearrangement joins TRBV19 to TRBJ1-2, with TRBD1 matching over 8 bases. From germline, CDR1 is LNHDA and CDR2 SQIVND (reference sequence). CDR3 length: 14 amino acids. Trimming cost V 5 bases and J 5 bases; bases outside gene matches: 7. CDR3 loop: CASSGQGRGYGYTF. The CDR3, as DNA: TGTGCCAGTAGTGGACAGGGACGCGGGTATGGCTACACCTTC.